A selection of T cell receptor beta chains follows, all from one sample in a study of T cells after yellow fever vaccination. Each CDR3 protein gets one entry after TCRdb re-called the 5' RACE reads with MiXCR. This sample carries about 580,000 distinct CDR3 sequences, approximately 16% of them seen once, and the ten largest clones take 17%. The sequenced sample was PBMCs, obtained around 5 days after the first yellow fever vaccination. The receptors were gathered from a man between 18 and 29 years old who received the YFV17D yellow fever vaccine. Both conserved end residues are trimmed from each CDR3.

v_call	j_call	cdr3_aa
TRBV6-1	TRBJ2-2	ASSGRVNTGELF
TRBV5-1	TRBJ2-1	ASSSTGVEGNEQF
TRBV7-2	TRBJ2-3	ASSLESGSTDTQY
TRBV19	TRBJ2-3	ASNNRVTDTQY
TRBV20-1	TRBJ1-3	SAAFPRQSFSGNTIY
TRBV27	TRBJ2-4	ASSLLGGGASDIQY
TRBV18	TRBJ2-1	ASSPGGFRNEQF
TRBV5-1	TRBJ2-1	ASSPGTAEEGEQF
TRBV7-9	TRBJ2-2	ASSPLAGITGELF
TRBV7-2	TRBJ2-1	ASSLHTSNEQF
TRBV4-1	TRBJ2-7	ASSQGQGLREQY
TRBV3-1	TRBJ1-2	ASTLMGSNYGYT
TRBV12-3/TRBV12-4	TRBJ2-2	ASSRILVTNTGELF
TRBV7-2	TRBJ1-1	ASSAGWGTEAF
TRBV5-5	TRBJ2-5	ASSSQQGRRETQY
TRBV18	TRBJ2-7	ASSPTLPGRSSEQY
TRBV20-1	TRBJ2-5	SASLAGGPFGETQY